This TCR beta chain was sequenced in a study (dated by TCRdb to about 2016). At the level of the whole study: In people whose bodies naturally kept HIV infection under control, the researchers looked into where HIV persistence comes from.

In this sample, this clonotype turned up a few times. It has no known antigen specificity. No base quality values were provided; no much bigger clone lies one nucleotide off. The library was made by 5' RACE. Sequenced using an Illumina HiSeq 2000. TCRdb passed the public sequencing reads through fastp at Q25 and MiXCR, retaining productive beta sequences. Duplicate CDR3 protein sequences are folded into a single record with the most common DNA and genes. Here the sample has approximately 540 distinct CDR3 sequences; about 8.7% occur a single time. The ten largest clones represent approximately 19% of the sample. According to the germline V gene, CDR1 reads SGHTA and CDR2 reads FQGNSA. V loses 5 bases, J loses 4 bases, and the germline ends lie 14 bases apart. Measured from the cysteine to the phenylalanine, the CDR3 is 14 residues long. Just CDR3 DNA is preserved here, 42 bases in frame from base 1.

This TCR was sampled from a male donor with HIV. The chain uses TRBV7-2 and TRBJ1-2; no D gene can be assigned with confidence. Sample: total memory T cells from blood PBMCs. The cell subset or site label on this specimen signifies: transitional memory CD4+ T cells. CDR3 loop: CASSTPDSRYGYTF. The sequenced DNA is TGTGCCAGCAGCACACCGGACTCACGCTATGGCTACACCTTC.